This TCR beta chain was obtained from a study of cytomegalovirus exposure and HLA in healthy donors. Study conclusions and caveats: Apparent HLA restriction characterized most CMV-associated TCR beta chains in a later analysis. Analyzed later, association rates of TCRs varied across HLA loci, with DRB1 most and HLA-C fewest. Prediction of most subjects' HLA-A and HLA-B alleles by TCR beta sequences was reportedly accurate. Links to common viral pathogens appeared, in a later analysis, for several of the most significant clusters.

CDR3 length: 15 residues. Trimming stripped 0 bases from V and 5 bases from J, with 11 bases between. Germline assignment: CDR1 LNHNV and CDR2 YYDKDF (reference sequence). PCR primers comprised 60 Vbeta and 13 Jbeta primers. Some clones are missing from TCRdb's copy, which holds only in-frame ones; the method was immunoSEQ multiplex PCR. This sample has 150,000 or so clones, with 80% found just once. For this clone: Its specificity is unknown.

Sample: PBMCs. V is TRBV15 and J is TRBJ1-5; D remains ambiguous. This TCR derives from a man in his forties or fifties in good health and CMV-seronegative. The CDR3, as DNA: TGTGCCACCAGCAGAGATCCGCGGTCCGATCAGCCCCAGCATTTT. Amino acid sequence: CATSRDPRSDQPQHF.